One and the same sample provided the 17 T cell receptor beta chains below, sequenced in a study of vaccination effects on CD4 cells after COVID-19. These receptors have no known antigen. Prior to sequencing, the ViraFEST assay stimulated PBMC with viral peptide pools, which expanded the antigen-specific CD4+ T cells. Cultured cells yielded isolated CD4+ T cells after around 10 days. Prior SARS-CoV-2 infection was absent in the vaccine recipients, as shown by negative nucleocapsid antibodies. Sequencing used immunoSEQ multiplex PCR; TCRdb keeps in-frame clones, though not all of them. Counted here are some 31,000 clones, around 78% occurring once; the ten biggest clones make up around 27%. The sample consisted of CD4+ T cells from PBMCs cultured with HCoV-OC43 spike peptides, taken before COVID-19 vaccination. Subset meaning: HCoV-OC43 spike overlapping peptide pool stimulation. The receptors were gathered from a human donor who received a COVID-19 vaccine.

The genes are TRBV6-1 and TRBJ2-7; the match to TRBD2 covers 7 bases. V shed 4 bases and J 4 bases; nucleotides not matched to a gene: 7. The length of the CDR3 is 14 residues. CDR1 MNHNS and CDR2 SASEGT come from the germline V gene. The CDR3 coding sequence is TGTGCCAGCAGTGGGCCCGGGACTATTTACGAGCAGTACTTC. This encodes CASSGPGTIYEQYF.

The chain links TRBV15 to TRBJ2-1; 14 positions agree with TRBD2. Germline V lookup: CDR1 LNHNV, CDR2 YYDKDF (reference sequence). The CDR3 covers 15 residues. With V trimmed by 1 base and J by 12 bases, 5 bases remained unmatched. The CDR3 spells CATSRGTSGRWWQFF. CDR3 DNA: TGTGCCACCAGCAGAGGGACTAGCGGGAGGTGGTGGCAGTTCTTC.

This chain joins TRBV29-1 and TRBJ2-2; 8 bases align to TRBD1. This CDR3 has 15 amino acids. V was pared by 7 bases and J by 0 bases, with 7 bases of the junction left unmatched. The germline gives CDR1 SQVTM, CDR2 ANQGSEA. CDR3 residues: CSAGQGGSNTGELFF. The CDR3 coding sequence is TGCAGCGCTGGACAGGGTGGGTCGAACACCGGGGAGCTGTTTTTT.

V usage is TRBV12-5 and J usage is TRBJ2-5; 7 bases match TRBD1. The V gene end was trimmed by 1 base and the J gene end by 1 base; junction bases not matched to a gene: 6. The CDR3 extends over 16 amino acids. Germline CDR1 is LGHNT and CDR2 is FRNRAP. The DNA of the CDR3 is TGTGCTAGTGGTTTGGGACAGGGCAATTTCCAAGAGACCCAGTACTTC. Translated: CASGLGQGNFQETQYF.

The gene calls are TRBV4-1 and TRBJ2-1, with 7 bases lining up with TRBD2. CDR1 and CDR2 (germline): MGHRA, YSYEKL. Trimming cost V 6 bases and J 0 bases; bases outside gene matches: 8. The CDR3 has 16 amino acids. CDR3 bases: TGCGCCAGCAGTGAACCCGGGAGGAGCTCCTACAATGAGCAGTTCTTC. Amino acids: CASSEPGRSSYNEQFF.

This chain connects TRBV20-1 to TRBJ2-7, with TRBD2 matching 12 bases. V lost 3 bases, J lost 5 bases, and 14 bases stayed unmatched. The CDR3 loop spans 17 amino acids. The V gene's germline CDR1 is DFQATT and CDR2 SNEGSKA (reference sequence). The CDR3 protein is CSASGLAGLMNAHEQYF. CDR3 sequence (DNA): TGCAGTGCTAGTGGACTAGCGGGATTAATGAACGCCCACGAGCAGTACTTC.

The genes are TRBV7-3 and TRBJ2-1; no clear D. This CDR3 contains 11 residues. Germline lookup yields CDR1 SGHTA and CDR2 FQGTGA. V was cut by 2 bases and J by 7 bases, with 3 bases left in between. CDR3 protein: CASSLGNEQFF. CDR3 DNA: TGTGCCAGCAGCTTAGGGAATGAGCAGTTCTTC.

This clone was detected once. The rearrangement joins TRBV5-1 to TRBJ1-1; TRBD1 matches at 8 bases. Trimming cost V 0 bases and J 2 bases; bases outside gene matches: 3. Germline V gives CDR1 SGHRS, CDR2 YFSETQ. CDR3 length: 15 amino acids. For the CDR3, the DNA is TGCGCCAGCAGCTTGGGGGACAGGCGAAACACTGAAGCTTTCTTT. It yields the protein CASSLGDRRNTEAFF.

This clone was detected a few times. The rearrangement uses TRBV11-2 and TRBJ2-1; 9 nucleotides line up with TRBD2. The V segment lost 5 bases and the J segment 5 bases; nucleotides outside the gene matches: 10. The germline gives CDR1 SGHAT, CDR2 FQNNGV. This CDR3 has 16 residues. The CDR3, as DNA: TGTGCCAGCAGCCCCACGACTAGCGGCCTACACAATGAGCAGTTCTTC. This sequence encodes CASSPTTSGLHNEQFF.

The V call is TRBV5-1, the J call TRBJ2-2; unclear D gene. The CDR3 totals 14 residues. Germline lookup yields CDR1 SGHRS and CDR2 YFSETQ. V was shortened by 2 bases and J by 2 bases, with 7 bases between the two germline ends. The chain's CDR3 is CASSFGSNTGELFF. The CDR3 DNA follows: TGCGCCAGCAGCTTTGGCAGCAACACCGGGGAGCTGTTTTTT.

CDR3 amino acids: CASSLMVGGLDTQYF. CDR3 bases: TGTGCCAGCAGCTTAATGGTCGGGGGGCTGGATACGCAGTATTTT. The gene calls are TRBV7-3 and TRBJ2-3, with D perhaps TRBD2 (7 bases). The germline V and J ends were trimmed by 1 base and 6 bases, with 14 bases remaining between them. The CDR3 is made up of 15 amino acids. The germline V gene encodes CDR1 SGHTA and CDR2 FQGTGA.

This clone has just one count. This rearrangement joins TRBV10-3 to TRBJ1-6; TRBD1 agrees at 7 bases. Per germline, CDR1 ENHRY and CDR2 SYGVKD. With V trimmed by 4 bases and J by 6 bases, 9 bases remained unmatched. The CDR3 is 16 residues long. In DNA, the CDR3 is TGTGCCATCAGTGCGGGAACAGGGGCGAGTAATTCACCCCTCCACTTT. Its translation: CAISAGTGASNSPLHF.

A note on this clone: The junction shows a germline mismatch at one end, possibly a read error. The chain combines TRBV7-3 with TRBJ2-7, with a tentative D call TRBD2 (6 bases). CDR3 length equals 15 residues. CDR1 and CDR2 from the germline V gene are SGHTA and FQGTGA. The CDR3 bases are TGTGCCAGCAGCATAACCTCGGGACTCACGTACGAGCAGTACTTC. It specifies CASSITSGLTYEQYF. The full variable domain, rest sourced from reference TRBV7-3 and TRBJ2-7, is GAGVSQTPSNKVTEKGKYVELRCDPISGHTALYWYRQSLGQGPEFLIYFQGTGAADDSGLPNDRFFAVRPEGSVSTLKIQRTERGDSAVYLCASSITSGLTYEQYFGPGTRLTVT.

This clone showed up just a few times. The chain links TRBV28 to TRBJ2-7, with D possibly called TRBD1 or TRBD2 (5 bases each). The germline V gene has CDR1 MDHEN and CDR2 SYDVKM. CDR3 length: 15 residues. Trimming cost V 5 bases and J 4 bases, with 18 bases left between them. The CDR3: CASSQSGTGTYEQYF. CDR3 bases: TGTGCCAGCAGTCAATCCGGGACCGGCACGTACGAGCAGTACTTC.

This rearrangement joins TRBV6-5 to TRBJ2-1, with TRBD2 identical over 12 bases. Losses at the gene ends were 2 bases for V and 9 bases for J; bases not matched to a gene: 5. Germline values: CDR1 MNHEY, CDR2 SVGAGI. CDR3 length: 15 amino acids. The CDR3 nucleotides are TGTGCCAGCAGTTACGTGACTAGCGGGGGAGGTGAGCAGTTCTTC. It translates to CASSYVTSGGGEQFF.

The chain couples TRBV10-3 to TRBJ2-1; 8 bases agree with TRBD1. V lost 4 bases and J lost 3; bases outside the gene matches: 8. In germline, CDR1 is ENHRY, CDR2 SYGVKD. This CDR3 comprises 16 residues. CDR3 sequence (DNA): TGTGCCATCAGTGGGCGGACAGGGAGAAACTACAATGAGCAGTTCTTC. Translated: CAISGRTGRNYNEQFF.

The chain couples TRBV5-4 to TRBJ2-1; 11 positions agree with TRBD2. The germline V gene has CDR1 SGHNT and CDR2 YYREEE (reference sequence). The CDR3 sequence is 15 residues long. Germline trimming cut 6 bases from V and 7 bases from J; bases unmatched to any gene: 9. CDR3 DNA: TGTGCCAGCAACACGGGACTAGCGGTAAAGAATGAGCAGTTCTTC. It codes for CASNTGLAVKNEQFF.